Listed below are T cell receptor beta chains from one sample, sequenced in a study of blood T cell repertoires in COVID-19. Libraries were prepared by immunoSEQ multiplex PCR; TCRdb keeps only in-frame clonotypes and omits some of them. Of a few hundred thousand clones listed, 84% were seen once; the top ten hold over 1.2%. Material: peripheral blood. The receptors here all came from a woman aged 40 to 55 who had recovered from COVID-19. The CDR3 runs from the conserved cysteine through the conserved F or W. Fields, in order: clone size, J gene, V gene, CDR3 protein. The size field is filled for only some rows; it gives once, few, many or a size class.

>.|TRBJ1-5|TRBV6-5
CASSFTGGVNQPQHF
>.|TRBJ2-3|TRBV4-3
CASSQDPGTDTQYF
>.|TRBJ1-1|TRBV6-5
CASSYVGRNTEAFF
>few|TRBJ2-7|TRBV10-1
CASSGPSSYEQYF
>.|TRBJ2-1|TRBV20-1
CSASRVVYNEQFF
>.|TRBJ2-7|TRBV3-1/TRBV3-2
CASSPRQDSYEQYF
>.|TRBJ2-1|TRBV28
CASRAPSGARGDEQFF
>.|TRBJ2-1|TRBV30
CAWSVDREDEQFF
>.|TRBJ2-3|TRBV12-3/TRBV12-4
CASSFVLTDTQYF
>.|TRBJ1-6|TRBV19
CASSMRASPLHF
>.|TRBJ2-7|TRBV11-3
CASSLDGTVDEQYF
>.|TRBJ2-2|TRBV7-9
CASSLVGAGELFF
>.|TRBJ2-3|TRBV19
CASSPGTSGGFGGTDTQYF
>.|TRBJ2-1|TRBV3-1/TRBV3-2
CASSQRFSGGTYNEQFF
>.|TRBJ1-1|TRBV7-9
CASSLTGTGNTEAFF
>.|TRBJ2-5|TRBV19
CASSYSGAGFGEAQYF
>.|TRBJ2-7|TRBV9
CASAPQTAGNNYEQYF
>.|TRBJ1-5|TRBV7-9
CASSVQAGQPQHF
>.|TRBJ1-3|TRBV11-3
CASTPGGFSGNTIYF
>.|TRBJ1-2|TRBV28
CASSSPGLISTF
>many|TRBJ2-5|TRBV7-2
CASSFDRGKLRYYF
>.|TRBJ1-4|TRBV19
CASSDLRGTNEKLFF
>many|TRBJ1-6|TRBV7-9
CASSLGQGGSSPLHF
>few|TRBJ2-7|TRBV7-9
CASSLAGGQVYEQYF
>.|TRBJ1-2|TRBV6-1
CASSEDRGRGYGYTF
>.|TRBJ1-5|TRBV19
CASSMDRGSPIQPQHF